The rows below give T cell receptor beta chains drawn from one sample of a study of early T cells in non-severe SARS-CoV-2 infection. MiXCR was run by TCRdb on the 5' RACE reads, yielding one entry per CDR3 protein. The table has about 48,000 distinct CDR3 sequences, 6.2% seen once; the top ten hold under 9%. Specimen: whole blood, collected at baseline. Receptors originate from an adult who was a healthcare worker with PCR-confirmed SARS-CoV-2 infection or an uninfected control (not recorded which). Both conserved end residues are part of each CDR3. Rows may omit the clone size; those that give it use once, few, many or a size class.

clone size | J gene | V gene | CDR3 protein
many | TRBJ2-5 | TRBV29-1 | CSVEWRGETQYF
many | TRBJ2-5 | TRBV10-3 | CAISESRKQGESYQETQYF
few | TRBJ2-1 | TRBV3-1 | CASSHRQDNEQFF
- | TRBJ2-1 | TRBV28 | CASSTRGRANEQFF
many | TRBJ1-5 | TRBV4-3 | CASSQAMGRQPQHF
few | TRBJ2-5 | TRBV2 | CASSESETQYF
many | TRBJ2-3 | TRBV13 | CASSLKGRDTQYF
- | TRBJ2-7 | TRBV19 | CASSIEEGAYEQYF
- | TRBJ2-2 | TRBV6-6 | CASIPGSQLFGELFF
many | TRBJ1-3 | TRBV13 | CASSPDGLPGNTIYF
many | TRBJ2-7 | TRBV3-1 | CASSQDLVYEQYF
- | TRBJ2-7 | TRBV28 | CASRPQVGGRYEQYF
many | TRBJ2-5 | TRBV20-1 | CSATTGGRETQYF
many | TRBJ1-1 | TRBV5-1 | CASSLGAGVTNTEAFF
- | TRBJ1-6 | TRBV13 | CASSLGTGDSPLHF
few | TRBJ2-2 | TRBV4-2 | CASSYDTEGTGELFF
few | TRBJ1-1 | TRBV6-2/TRBV6-3 | CASSSDSPRKAFF
- | TRBJ2-7 | TRBV7-9 | CASSPDRPHGEQYF
- | TRBJ2-1 | TRBV2 | CASSVSSDEQFF
few | TRBJ1-3 | TRBV3-1 | CASSPGTSSGNTIYF
many | TRBJ2-5 | TRBV9 | CASSVGSGGPQETQYF
- | TRBJ2-7 | TRBV29-1 | CSVGDDSSYEQYF
few | TRBJ2-1 | TRBV6-5 | CASRRAGQGYPYNEQFF
- | TRBJ2-1 | TRBV14 | CASSPSLLQTYNEQFF
many | TRBJ1-1 | TRBV12-3/TRBV12-4 | CASNPTPNTEAFF
many | TRBJ2-5 | TRBV5-6 | CASSLAGAGEETQYF
many | TRBJ2-7 | TRBV2 | CATTTGLAAYEQYF
many | TRBJ2-1 | TRBV19 | CASSSSGEGQFF
few | TRBJ2-3 | TRBV6-5 | CASTAGLASDTQYF
few | TRBJ1-5 | TRBV28 | CASSLNQGYSNQPQHF
many | TRBJ2-5 | TRBV6-4 | CASSGVYGETQYF
many | TRBJ1-2 | TRBV20-1 | CSAVTGPITQPQNYGYTF
- | TRBJ1-2 | TRBV28 | CASSGTRGYTF
- | TRBJ2-1 | TRBV7-2 | CVSAGTLGLAGVPGDEQFF
many | TRBJ2-1 | TRBV5-1 | CASSLSQRERNEQFF
- | TRBJ2-5 | TRBV3-1 | CASSQEFGRQETQYF
- | TRBJ2-5 | TRBV11-1 | CASSLVLFQETQYF
few | TRBJ2-1 | TRBV7-3 | CASSSPGNPEQFF
- | TRBJ2-1 | TRBV18 | CASAPLPPPYNEQFF
- | TRBJ2-6 | TRBV19 | CASSSDRAPGANVLTF
- | TRBJ2-3 | TRBV5-1 | CASSDLITDTQYF
few | TRBJ2-5 | TRBV9 | CASSREMGASWETQYF
- | TRBJ1-3 | TRBV6-6 | CASSYKAEGNTIYF
- | TRBJ2-5 | TRBV6-1 | CASAADTQETQYF
- | TRBJ2-7 | TRBV11-2 | CASSFTGTPVGEQYF
many | TRBJ2-6 | TRBV27 | CASSLAGRSGANVLTF
many | TRBJ2-7 | TRBV29-1 | CSVEDRRTYEQYF
few | TRBJ2-1 | TRBV10-3 | CAISEPGGPANEQFF
many | TRBJ1-2 | TRBV20-1 | CSARDQLGLYGYTF
many | TRBJ1-3 | TRBV6-5 | CASIRGNTIYF
few | TRBJ1-2 | TRBV6-1 | CASSESNRGGYGYTF
many | TRBJ2-6 | TRBV5-1 | CASSQGVSGANVLTF